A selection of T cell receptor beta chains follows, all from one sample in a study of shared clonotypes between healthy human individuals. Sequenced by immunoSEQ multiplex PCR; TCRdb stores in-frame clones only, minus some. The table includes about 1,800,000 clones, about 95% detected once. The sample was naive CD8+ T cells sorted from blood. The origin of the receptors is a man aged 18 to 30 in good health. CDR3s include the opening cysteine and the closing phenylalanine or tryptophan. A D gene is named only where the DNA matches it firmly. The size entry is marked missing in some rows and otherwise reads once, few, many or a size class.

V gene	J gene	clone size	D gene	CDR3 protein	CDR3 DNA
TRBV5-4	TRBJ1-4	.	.	CASSFWGDGEKLFF	TGTGCCAGCAGCTTTTGGGGCGACGGGGAAAAACTGTTTTTT
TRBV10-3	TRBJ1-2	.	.	CAISMDGANYGYTF	TGTGCCATCAGTATGGACGGAGCTAACTATGGCTACACCTTC
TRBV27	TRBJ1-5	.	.	CASSLSLLQPQHF	TGTGCCAGCAGTTTATCTCTGTTGCAGCCCCAGCATTTT
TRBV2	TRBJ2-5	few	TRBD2	CARGLAAPNQYF	TGTGCCAGAGGACTAGCGGCGCCCAACCAGTACTTC
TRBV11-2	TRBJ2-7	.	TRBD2	CASSSQAGGGEQYF	TGTGCCAGCAGCTCGCAGGCTGGGGGGGGCGAGCAGTACTTC
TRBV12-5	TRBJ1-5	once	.	CASGLFGGNQPQHF	TGTGCTAGTGGTTTGTTTGGGGGCAATCAGCCCCAGCATTTT
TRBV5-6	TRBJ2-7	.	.	CASSLGWQGLGEQYF	TGTGCCAGCAGCTTGGGGTGGCAGGGGTTGGGCGAGCAGTACTTC
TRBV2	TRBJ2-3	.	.	CASSEPQPSTDTQYF	TGTGCCAGCAGTGAACCCCAGCCCAGCACAGATACGCAGTATTTT
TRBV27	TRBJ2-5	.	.	CASSPLTEGPETQYF	TGTGCCAGCAGTCCTTTGACAGAGGGTCCGGAGACCCAGTACTTC
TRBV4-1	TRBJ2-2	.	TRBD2	CASSIRLAGGELFF	TGCGCCAGCAGCATACGACTAGCGGGCGGGGAGCTGTTTTTT
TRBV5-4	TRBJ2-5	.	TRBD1	CASSSGTGYQETQYF	TGTGCCAGCAGCTCCGGGACAGGGTACCAAGAGACCCAGTACTTC
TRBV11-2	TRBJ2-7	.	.	CASSITGAYEQYF	TGTGCCAGCAGCATTACAGGAGCCTACGAGCAGTACTTC
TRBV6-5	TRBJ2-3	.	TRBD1	CASSPQGAPDTQYF	TGTGCCAGCAGTCCGCAGGGGGCCCCAGATACGCAGTATTTT
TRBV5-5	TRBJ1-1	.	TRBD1	CASSLGQGIAEAFF	TGTGCCAGCAGCTTGGGACAGGGGATCGCTGAAGCTTTCTTT
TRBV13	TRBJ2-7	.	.	CASSLTLDYPIEQYF	TGTGCCAGCAGCTTAACGCTGGACTACCCCATCGAGCAGTACTTC
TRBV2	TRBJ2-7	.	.	CASSTGLFYEQYF	TGTGCCAGCTCCACGGGATTATTCTACGAGCAGTACTTC
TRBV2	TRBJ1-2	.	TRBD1	CASRDPGQASDEGYTF	TGTGCCAGCAGGGACCCGGGACAGGCTAGTGATGAGGGCTACACCTTC